One sample yielded the 29 T cell receptor beta chains listed below, sequenced in a study of shared clonotypes between healthy human individuals. CD45RO-negative CD8 cells positively selected for CCR7 made up the naive population, which excluded terminally differentiated effector memory CD45RA+ cells. TCRdb's table, derived via immunoSEQ multiplex PCR, lists solely in-frame clones and lacks some. In the table there are 600,000 or so clones, nearly 98% of which are singletons. Sequencing was performed on naive CD8+ T cells sorted from blood. These receptors all stem from a man aged 25-40 years in good health.

This rearrangement joins TRBV5-1 to TRBJ2-1, with a tentative D call TRBD1 (6 bases). CDR3 length equals 14 residues. V lost 4 bases, J lost 0 bases, and 8 bases lay in between. The germline V gene has CDR1 SGHRS and CDR2 YFSETQ. In DNA, the CDR3 is TGCGCCAGCAGCAGGACAGACTCCTACAATGAGCAGTTCTTC. This translates into CASSRTDSYNEQFF.

The chain joins TRBV29-1 to TRBJ2-7, with 8 bases matching TRBD1. Germline CDR1 SQVTM, CDR2 ANQGSEA. The CDR3 is 16 amino acids. Trimming took 3 bases from V and 0 from J; bases not matched to a gene: 10. The CDR3 sequence is CSVETGDKGNSYEQYF. In DNA, the CDR3 is TGCAGCGTTGAGACAGGGGACAAGGGGAACTCCTACGAGCAGTACTTC.

The CDR3 here is CAISEESLAYSYGYTF. As DNA, the CDR3 is TGTGCCATCAGTGAGGAATCACTAGCTTACAGTTATGGCTACACCTTC. V and J are TRBV10-3 and TRBJ1-2; D unresolved. The CDR3 contains 16 residues. Deletions cut 2 bases from V and 5 bases from J, with 18 bases between. The V gene's germline CDR1 is ENHRY and CDR2 SYGVKD.

The chain is built from TRBV4-3 and TRBJ1-1; 9 bases are a match to TRBD1. This CDR3 comprises 16 residues. The trim removed 0 bases at V and 5 bases at J, leaving 7 bases unmatched. Germline V lookup: CDR1 LGHNA, CDR2 YSLEER. The CDR3 DNA reads as TGCGCCAGCAGCCAAGACGGGACAGGGAGTGGGACTGAAGCTTTCTTT. Its translation is CASSQDGTGSGTEAFF.

The genes are TRBV9 and TRBJ2-1; D gene uncertain. The V and J ends lost 3 bases and 3 bases respectively, with 19 bases between them. The germline V gene encodes CDR1 SGDLS and CDR2 YYNGEE. This CDR3 is built from 17 residues. CDR3 residues: CASSGAHENGRYNEQFF. CDR3 sequence (DNA): TGTGCCAGCAGCGGAGCGCATGAGAATGGGCGCTACAATGAGCAGTTCTTC.

V is TRBV9 and J is TRBJ2-1, with D perhaps matching TRBD1 or TRBD2 (5 bases each). Per germline, CDR1 SGDLS and CDR2 YYNGEE. Trimming pared 10 bases from V and 5 bases from J, leaving 19 bases between. CDR3 length: 14 amino acids. The CDR3 spells CAASPRLGDNEQFF. DNA for the CDR3: TGTGCCGCAAGTCCCCGTCTGGGGGACAATGAGCAGTTCTTC.

CDR3 loop: CASSPTGAINEQFF. The CDR3 nucleotides are TGTGCCAGCAGCCCAACAGGGGCGATCAATGAGCAGTTCTTC. V usage is TRBV7-9 and J usage is TRBJ2-1; 7 nucleotides match TRBD1. J was trimmed by 6 bases and V by 5 bases; bases with no gene match: 7. The CDR3 is 14 amino acids. Germline CDR1 reads SEHNR; CDR2 reads FQNEAQ (reference sequence).

This rearrangement joins TRBV15 to TRBJ1-2; 7 positions match TRBD1. The length of the CDR3 is 16 residues. V lost 2 bases to trimming and J lost 4 bases; unmatched junction nucleotides: 10. The germline gives CDR1 LNHNV, CDR2 YYDKDF (reference sequence). This CDR3 is CATSRTFTGQAYGYTF. The CDR3 region has the DNA TGTGCCACCAGCAGAACCTTCACTGGACAGGCCTATGGCTACACCTTC. The whole variable domain, filled in from reference TRBV15 and TRBJ1-2, reads DAMVIQNPRYQVTQFGKPVTLSCSQTLNHNVMYWYQQKSSQAPKLLFHYYDKDFNNEADTPDNFQSRRPNTSFCFLDIRSPGLGDTAMYLCATSRTFTGQAYGYTFGSGTRLTVV.

J is TRBJ2-3 and V is TRBV2; D is ambiguous. In germline, CDR1 is SNHLY, CDR2 FYNNEI. Trimming shortened V by 5 bases and J by 2 bases, and 11 bases separated the two germline ends. The length of the CDR3 is 14 residues. In nucleotides, the CDR3 is TGTGCCAGCAGTAGGCGCCCCTACACAGATACGCAGTATTTT. It translates to CASSRRPYTDTQYF.

V is TRBV5-5 and J is TRBJ1-5; no reliable D call. This CDR3 has 15 amino acids. From germline, CDR1 is SGHKS and CDR2 YYEKEE (reference sequence). V dropped 0 bases and J dropped 0 bases, with 7 bases sitting between them. In nucleotides, the CDR3 is TGTGCCAGCAGCTTGGGGACGGTTAGCAATCAGCCCCAGCATTTT. Residues: CASSLGTVSNQPQHF.

V gene TRBV15 combines with J gene TRBJ1-1, with no clear D. The CDR3 consists of 13 residues. Germline assignment: CDR1 LNHNV and CDR2 YYDKDF (reference sequence). V lost 0 bases to trimming and J lost 5 bases, with 7 bases between them. The CDR3 sequence is CATSREVRTEAFF. The CDR3, as DNA: TGTGCCACCAGCAGAGAAGTACGGACTGAAGCTTTCTTT.

The V and J genes are TRBV7-9 and TRBJ2-5; 11 bases align to TRBD2. V lost 5 bases, J lost 4 bases, and 6 bases stayed unmatched. This CDR3 contains 15 residues. CDR1 and CDR2 from the germline V gene are SEHNR and FQNEAQ (reference sequence). CDR3 residues: CASSGTSGRGETQYF. The CDR3 DNA is TGTGCCAGCAGCGGGACTAGCGGCCGTGGAGAGACCCAGTACTTC.

This clone was picked up one time. The genes are TRBV7-9 and TRBJ2-3; 9 bases align to TRBD2. CDR1 is SEHNR and CDR2 is FQNEAQ in the germline V gene (reference sequence). V was pared by 2 bases and J by 0 bases, with 3 bases of the junction left unmatched. The CDR3 extends over 16 amino acids. The DNA for the CDR3 is TGTGCCAGCAGCTTACTAGCGGGACTTAGCACAGATACGCAGTATTTT. It specifies CASSLLAGLSTDTQYF.

The chain couples TRBV2 to TRBJ2-7, with 11 nucleotides matching TRBD2. Trimming removed 2 bases from V and 0 bases from J; junction bases left unmatched: 9. The CDR3 runs to 18 residues. CDR1 and CDR2 from the germline V gene are SNHLY and FYNNEI. The CDR3 is CASSEMGLAGGLSYEQYF. In nucleotides, the CDR3 is TGTGCCAGCAGTGAAATGGGGCTAGCGGGAGGCCTCTCCTACGAGCAGTACTTC.

V and J are TRBV9 and TRBJ2-4, with 9 nucleotides matching TRBD2. The CDR3 loop spans 14 amino acids. Looked up from germline, CDR1 is SGDLS and CDR2 is YYNGEE. V dropped 1 base and J dropped 6; count of bases not matched to a gene: 2. CDR3: CASSVSSGRNIQYF. In nucleotides, the CDR3 is TGTGCCAGCAGCGTAAGTAGCGGGAGAAACATTCAGTACTTC.

The chain links TRBV5-4 to TRBJ1-1; D remains unclear. Trimming removed 4 bases at V and 0 bases at J, with 7 bases between. CDR3 size: 13 residues. The germline V gene encodes CDR1 SGHNT and CDR2 YYREEE (reference sequence). The DNA for the CDR3 is TGTGCCAGCAGCCCTCTGGTGAACACTGAAGCTTTCTTT. It codes for CASSPLVNTEAFF.

The gene calls are TRBV9 and TRBJ1-4; 7 bases map to TRBD1. This CDR3 has 14 residues. V lost 5 bases, J lost 8 bases, and 9 bases stayed unmatched. Germline assignment: CDR1 SGDLS and CDR2 YYNGEE. The CDR3 sequence is CASSGGTVHEKLFF. In nucleotides, the CDR3 is TGTGCCAGCAGTGGGGGGACAGTTCACGAAAAACTGTTTTTT. Complete variable domain (other parts from reference TRBV9 and TRBJ1-4): DSGVTQTPKHLITATGQRVTLRCSPRSGDLSVYWYQQSLDQGLQFLIQYYNGEERAKGNILERFSAQQFPDLHSELNLSSLELGDSALYFCASSGGTVHEKLFFGSGTQLSVL.

V and J are TRBV29-1 and TRBJ2-2; D is unresolved. This CDR3 contains 13 residues. Germline V gene lookup returns CDR1 SQVTM and CDR2 ANQGSEA. The V end lost 5 bases, the J end lost 0 bases, and 7 bases lay between the germline ends. CDR3 nucleotides: TGCAGCGTTCAATGGCCGAACACCGGGGAGCTGTTTTTT. Protein: CSVQWPNTGELFF.

CDR3 residues: CASSFPGALNEQFF. The CDR3 nucleotides read TGTGCCAGCAGCTTCCCGGGGGCTCTCAATGAGCAGTTCTTC. The chain has TRBV7-9 and TRBJ2-1; D is perhaps TRBD1 or TRBD2 (6 bases each). CDR1 is SEHNR and CDR2 is FQNEAQ in the germline V gene (reference sequence). With 3 bases removed from V and 6 bases from J, the gap between germline ends came to 12 bases. The CDR3 is 14 residues long. Complete variable domain (other parts from reference TRBV7-9 and TRBJ2-1): DTGVSQNPRHKITKRGQNVTFRCDPISEHNRLYWYRQTLGQGPEFLTYFQNEAQLEKSRLLSDRFSAERPKGSFSTLEIQRTEQGDSAMYLCASSFPGALNEQFFGPGTRLTVL.

The chain has TRBV13 and TRBJ2-7; D is perhaps TRBD2 (5 bases). CDR1 is PRHDT, CDR2 FYEKMQ, per germline (reference sequence). The CDR3 length is 16 residues. V shed 1 base and J shed 2 bases, with 15 bases lying between them. The CDR3 reads CASSLASRGRPYEQYF. CDR3 nucleotides: TGTGCCAGCAGCTTAGCTTCTAGAGGGAGACCCTACGAGCAGTACTTC.

The chain has TRBV9 and TRBJ2-3; D gene unclear. The CDR3 is 15 amino acids. V was pared by 3 bases and J by 2 bases, with 13 bases between. Germline loops: CDR1 SGDLS, CDR2 YYNGEE. The CDR3 DNA reads as TGTGCCAGCAGCGCCGACTCCCAGTCCACAGATACGCAGTATTTT. Its protein product is CASSADSQSTDTQYF. Together with reference TRBV9 and TRBJ2-3, the CDR3 gives the full variable domain: DSGVTQTPKHLITATGQRVTLRCSPRSGDLSVYWYQQSLDQGLQFLIQYYNGEERAKGNILERFSAQQFPDLHSELNLSSLELGDSALYFCASSADSQSTDTQYFGPGTRLTVL.

This clone was seen just once. The chain carries TRBV5-4 and TRBJ1-4; D ambiguous. The CDR3 extends over 14 amino acids. In germline, CDR1 is SGHNT, CDR2 YYREEE (reference sequence). Trimming pared 4 bases from V and 0 bases from J, leaving 7 bases between. CDR3 nucleotide sequence: TGTGCCAGCAGCGGGGAGGCAACTAATGAAAAACTGTTTTTT. Translating gives CASSGEATNEKLFF.

V usage is TRBV27 and J usage is TRBJ2-7; 7 positions match TRBD2. From germline, CDR1 is MNHEY and CDR2 SMNVEV (reference sequence). The CDR3 totals 15 residues. V was pared by 5 bases and J by 1 base, with 8 bases of the junction left unmatched. The CDR3 DNA reads as TGTGCCAGCAGTCCGAAAGCGGGAAGATCCTACGAGCAGTACTTC. Amino acid sequence: CASSPKAGRSYEQYF.

V gene TRBV7-9 combines with J gene TRBJ2-2, with 7 positions matching TRBD2. Per the germline V gene, CDR1 is SEHNR and CDR2 is FQNEAQ (reference sequence). This CDR3 region has 14 residues. Germline trimming cut 6 bases from V and 9 bases from J; bases unmatched to any gene: 10. The CDR3 nucleotides are TGTGCCAGCAGTCCTTGGGAGGGCCCAAGGGAGCTGTTTTTT. It yields the protein CASSPWEGPRELFF.

The CDR3 here is CAIRQGTNQPQHF. The DNA of the CDR3 is TGTGCCATCCGACAGGGGACTAATCAGCCCCAGCATTTT. This sequence joins TRBV10-3 and TRBJ1-5; 8 bases fit TRBD1. The CDR3 runs 13 residues. V lost 8 bases and J lost 4; bases outside the gene matches: 4. In germline, CDR1 is ENHRY, CDR2 SYGVKD.

The chain combines TRBV11-3 with TRBJ2-3; tentatively, D is TRBD2 (6 bases). The length of the CDR3 is 19 residues. CDR1 is SGHNT and CDR2 is YENEEA in the germline V gene. The V end lost 0 bases, the J end lost 5 bases, and 24 bases lay between the germline ends. The CDR3 sequence is CASSLDKPARKRVIDTQYF. DNA for the CDR3: TGTGCCAGCAGCTTAGATAAGCCCGCCCGAAAGCGGGTGATAGATACGCAGTATTTT. Full variable domain (missing parts from reference TRBV11-3 and TRBJ2-3): EAGVVQSPRYKIIEKKQPVAFWCNPISGHNTLYWYLQNLGQGPELLIRYENEEAVDDSQLPKDRFSAERLKGVDSTLKIQPAELGDSAVYLCASSLDKPARKRVIDTQYFGPGTRLTVL.

The rearrangement uses TRBV7-8 and TRBJ1-4, with D possibly TRBD1 on 5 matching bases. The CDR3 has 16 amino acids. V dropped 0 bases and J dropped 8 bases, with 16 bases sitting between them. Germline V gene data show CDR1 as SGHVS and CDR2 as FQNEAQ. CDR3 nucleotide sequence: TGTGCCAGCAGCTTAGCTCTGCAGGGTTTGGGGGAAAAACTGTTTTTT. It is translated as CASSLALQGLGEKLFF.

The chain joins TRBV9 to TRBJ2-7; perhaps TRBD2 as D (6 bases). Germline V lookup: CDR1 SGDLS, CDR2 YYNGEE. Deletions cut 0 bases from V and 6 bases from J, with 13 bases between. The CDR3 contains 14 residues. The CDR3 DNA reads TGTGCCAGCAGCGTAGGACGGGAGAGGAGCGAGCAGTACTTC. Encoded protein: CASSVGRERSEQYF.

This clone was observed a handful of times. V and J are TRBV7-9 and TRBJ2-1; 7 bases align to TRBD1. CDR3 length equals 15 residues. V shed 8 bases and J 2 bases; nucleotides not matched to a gene: 9. Germline V CDR1 and CDR2: SEHNR, FQNEAQ (reference sequence). CDR3 sequence (DNA): TGTGCCAGCTCCGCAACCGGGACAGCCTACAATGAGCAGTTCTTC. The encoded protein is CASSATGTAYNEQFF.